This T cell receptor (beta chain) emerged from a study of cytomegalovirus exposure and HLA in healthy donors. Regarding this clone: Its antigen is currently unknown.

CDR1 is SGHVS, CDR2 FNYEAQ, per germline. Losses at the gene ends were 5 bases for V and 6 bases for J; bases not matched to a gene: 8. This CDR3 is 16 amino acids long. The primer mix had 60 Vbeta and 13 Jbeta primers. The data were produced by immunoSEQ multiplex PCR, yet TCRdb's version contains in-frame clones alone and is incomplete. The sample has nearly 200,000 clones, about 81% seen once. Whole-study results and caveats: Most TCR sequences showed up rarely, but some public TCRs showed up in many donors.

The gene calls are TRBV7-6 and TRBJ1-5, with 12 bases matching TRBD1. This TCR was sampled from a woman aged 45-65 years in good health and CMV-seropositive. Sequenced material: PBMCs. For the CDR3, the DNA is TGTGCCAGCAGCAAAGGGGGACAGGGGGCTTTTCAGCCCCAGCATTTT. Amino acids: CASSKGGQGAFQPQHF.